The following is a TCR beta chain sequence with its context. The sample comes from a study of T cell changes during pregnancy in multiple sclerosis. The assay was immunoSEQ multiplex PCR, and TCRdb's table has in-frame clones only and misses some. This sample has about 36,000 clones; around 89% occur once, and the top ten carry under 0.75%. The material sequenced was CD4+ T cells from peripheral blood mononuclear cells, taken in the first trimester of pregnancy. This TCR derives from a female donor with multiple sclerosis, enrolled in a pregnancy study.

The CDR3 nucleotides read TGCAGCGTCGAGGGGACAGGGACTTACGAGCAGTACTTC. Its protein product is CSVEGTGTYEQYF. The chain carries TRBV29-1 and TRBJ2-7; 9 nucleotides align to TRBD1. The V and J ends lost 6 bases and 4 bases, in that order; junction bases with no gene match: 7. Germline CDR1 is SQVTM and CDR2 is ANQGSEA. The CDR3 totals 13 residues.